A single sample is the source of the 14 T cell receptor beta chains below, sequenced in a study of human T cells and chemical hapten exposure. Stated time point: patch test 2, 6 weeks after DPC sensitization. Described treatment: therapeutic diphenylcyclopropenone sensitization with weekly scalp DPC. TCRdb used MiXCR to reprocess the RACE reads, holding one entry per CDR3 protein. The sample records some 150,000 distinct CDR3 sequences, about 12% being singletons. Here the sequenced sample was whole blood, taken in connection with sensitization to the hapten diphenylcyclopropenone (DPC). The origin of the receptors is a woman aged 45-59 years with alopecia areata. Some clones in this sample may be carry-over from other donors' samples.

This clonotype came up a few times. The chain carries TRBV5-1 and TRBJ2-7; 14 bases map to TRBD2. Losses at the gene ends were 0 bases for V and 10 bases for J; bases not matched to a gene: 9. Germline-derived CDR1 and CDR2 are SGHRS and YFSETQ. This CDR3 has 16 amino acids. CDR3 protein: CASSLDVGLAGVVQYF. The CDR3 DNA follows: TGCGCCAGCAGCTTGGATGTGGGACTAGCGGGAGTTGTTCAGTACTTC.

J is TRBJ2-7 and V is TRBV7-6; tentatively, D is TRBD1 (6 bases). Trimming cost V 0 bases and J 6 bases, with 15 bases left between them. The CDR3 length is 15 residues. The germline V gene encodes CDR1 SGHVS and CDR2 FNYEAQ. The CDR3 DNA reads TGTGCCAGCAGCTTAGCCCCATCCAGGGGCGTCGAGCAGTACTTC. Protein: CASSLAPSRGVEQYF.

The sample holds a few counts of this clonotype. CDR3 in amino acids: CASSQVGNTEAFF. The DNA for the CDR3 is TGTGCCAGCAGCCAAGTGGGGAACACTGAAGCTTTCTTT. The chain has TRBV4-2 and TRBJ1-1; D ambiguous. CDR3 size: 13 residues. Germline-derived CDR1 and CDR2 are LGHNA and YNFKEQ. Trimming pared 1 base from V and 1 base from J, leaving 4 bases between.

The CDR3: CSASPLAGVADTQYF. The CDR3 bases are TGCAGTGCTTCCCCACTAGCGGGAGTAGCAGATACGCAGTATTTT. The chain uses TRBV20-1 and TRBJ2-3; TRBD2 agrees at 11 bases. V was pared by 5 bases and J by 4 bases, with 8 bases of the junction left unmatched. The length of the CDR3 is 15 residues. CDR1 and CDR2 (germline): DFQATT, SNEGSKA (reference sequence).

This clonotype was detected many times. This sequence joins TRBV20-1 and TRBJ1-1; unclear D gene. This CDR3 region has 12 residues. V lost 8 bases and J lost 2, with 12 bases in between. The germline V gene encodes CDR1 DFQATT and CDR2 SNEGSKA (reference sequence). The CDR3: CSTYPRNTEAFF. The DNA for the CDR3 is TGCAGTACCTACCCCAGAAACACTGAAGCTTTCTTT.

The chain employs TRBV4-3 and TRBJ2-2; 10 nucleotides agree with TRBD2. CDR1 and CDR2 from the germline V gene are LGHNA and YSLEER. The CDR3 has 18 amino acids. The V gene end was trimmed by 0 bases and the J gene end by 6 bases; junction bases not matched to a gene: 10. CDR3 in amino acids: CASSQDPTSGTRAGELFF. The CDR3 DNA reads TGCGCCAGCAGCCAAGACCCAACTAGCGGGACTCGGGCCGGGGAGCTGTTTTTT.

The chain couples TRBV10-3 to TRBJ2-7; 10 bases are shared with TRBD1. The CDR3 contains 14 residues. The germline V gene has CDR1 ENHRY and CDR2 SYGVKD. V shed 8 bases and J 6 bases; nucleotides not matched to a gene: 10. CDR3 sequence (DNA): TGTGCCATCTCCCAGGGGGACAGGGGAGGCGAGCAGTACTTC. As protein: CAISQGDRGGEQYF.

V gene TRBV10-3 combines with J gene TRBJ2-3, with D hard to call. The CDR3 loop spans 13 amino acids. V lost 3 bases and J 4 bases, leaving 8 bases between the germline ends. CDR1 and CDR2 (germline): ENHRY, SYGVKD. CDR3 residues: CAISEGSSDTQYF. The CDR3 DNA follows: TGTGCCATCAGTGAAGGTTCATCAGATACGCAGTATTTT.

V usage is TRBV20-1 and J usage is TRBJ1-5; D is undetermined. The CDR3 sequence is 13 residues long. CDR1 and CDR2 from the germline V gene are DFQATT and SNEGSKA (reference sequence). The ends were cut back, 7 bases at V and 3 bases at J, with 13 bases in the middle. CDR3: CSVCQEDNQPQHF. For the CDR3, the DNA is TGCAGTGTTTGCCAGGAGGACAATCAGCCCCAGCATTTT.

This clonotype appeared many times. The rearrangement links TRBV10-3 to TRBJ1-4; D possibly corresponds to TRBD1 (6 bases). The V end was cut by 0 bases, the J end by 0 bases, with 14 bases between. The CDR3 has 18 amino acids. Per the germline V gene, CDR1 is ENHRY and CDR2 is SYGVKD. The CDR3 nucleotides are TGTGCCATCAGTGAGTCGTTGGGACAAAGTGCAACTAATGAAAAACTGTTTTTT. The encoded protein is CAISESLGQSATNEKLFF.

This clonotype was observed at least ten times. The V gene is TRBV20-1, the J gene TRBJ2-7; 9 positions match TRBD2. The CDR3 contains 14 residues. CDR1 and CDR2 (germline): DFQATT, SNEGSKA (reference sequence). Unmatched junction bases numbered 12, after V lost 8 bases and J lost 4 bases. CDR3 in DNA: TGCAGTACCGTTCGTCTAGCGGGGTTGTACGAGCAGTACTTC. Its translation is CSTVRLAGLYEQYF.

This clonotype was detected ten times or more. A read error may produce the germline difference seen at one junction end. The chain recombines TRBV25-1 with TRBJ1-5, with D possibly matching TRBD1 (5 bases). Germline V gene data show CDR1 as MGHDK and CDR2 as SYGVNS. This CDR3 comprises 13 residues. CDR3 protein: CASKGLGNHPQHF. CDR3 bases: TGTGCCAGCAAGGGACTGGGCAATCACCCCCAGCATTTT.

V and J are TRBV19 and TRBJ2-4, with D perhaps TRBD1 or TRBD2 (6 bases each). The length of the CDR3 is 14 residues. The V end was cut by 6 bases, the J end by 8 bases, with 17 bases between. CDR1 LNHDA and CDR2 SQIVND come from the germline V gene (reference sequence). The CDR3 loop is CASSPKGGQDIQYF. CDR3 in DNA: TGTGCCAGTAGCCCCAAAGGGGGGCAGGACATTCAGTACTTC.

In this sample, this clonotype turned up many times. The chain joins TRBV7-3 to TRBJ2-1; 8 nucleotides match TRBD1. The trim removed 2 bases at V and 5 bases at J, leaving 5 bases unmatched. Germline V gene lookup returns CDR1 SGHTA and CDR2 FQGTGA. The CDR3 length is 15 residues. CDR3 in DNA: TGTGCCAGCAGCTTACAGGGGGCCGGGGACAATGAGCAGTTCTTC. Translated, it gives CASSLQGAGDNEQFF.